Below are 4 T cell receptor beta chains sequenced from a single sample in a study of blood T cell repertoires in COVID-19. Libraries were prepared by immunoSEQ multiplex PCR; TCRdb keeps only in-frame clonotypes and omits some of them. Of under 70,000 clones listed, roughly 80% are singletons. Sequencing used peripheral blood. The receptors were sampled from a woman in her 70s with acute or convalescent COVID-19.

The chain recombines TRBV29-1 with TRBJ1-3; D call uncertain. Germline-derived CDR1 and CDR2 are SQVTM and ANQGSEA. This CDR3 is built from 13 residues. Trimming pared 4 bases from V and 2 bases from J, leaving 9 bases between. CDR3: CSVAQDPGNTIYF. In DNA form, the CDR3 reads TGCAGCGTTGCTCAGGATCCTGGAAACACCATATATTTT.

V and J are TRBV11-3 and TRBJ1-1; D is undetermined. The CDR3 is made up of 14 amino acids. Germline CDR1 and CDR2: SGHNT and YENEEA. Trimming took 5 bases from V and 6 from J, leaving 16 bases between them. The CDR3 DNA follows: TGTGCCAGCAGCGCCGGCCCCGGGTACGCTGAAGCTTTCTTT. Protein sequence: CASSAGPGYAEAFF. The full variable domain, rest sourced from reference TRBV11-3 and TRBJ1-1, is EAGVVQSPRYKIIEKKQPVAFWCNPISGHNTLYWYLQNLGQGPELLIRYENEEAVDDSQLPKDRFSAERLKGVDSTLKIQPAELGDSAVYLCASSAGPGYAEAFFGQGTRLTVV.

DNA of the CDR3: TGTGCCAGCAGCTTGGGCGGGGGGGGGTGGTATGAGCAGTTCTTC. This encodes CASSLGGGGWYEQFF. The chain uses TRBV7-9 and TRBJ2-1, with TRBD2 matching 9 bases. The germline V gene encodes CDR1 SEHNR and CDR2 FQNEAQ (reference sequence). With V trimmed by 3 bases and J by 8 bases, 8 bases remained unmatched. The CDR3 has 15 residues.

This clone came up a few times. This chain uses TRBV2 with TRBJ1-4; D is unresolved. Germline V gene lookup returns CDR1 SNHLY and CDR2 FYNNEI. V was clipped by 7 bases and J by 0 bases, with 12 bases between them. The CDR3 length is 15 residues. The chain's CDR3 is CASKKTGTTNEKLFF. The CDR3 nucleotides read TGTGCCAGCAAGAAAACGGGAACAACTAATGAAAAACTGTTTTTT. The whole variable domain, filled in from reference TRBV2 and TRBJ1-4, reads EPEVTQTPSHQVTQMGQEVILRCVPISNHLYFYWYRQILGQKVEFLVSFYNNEISEKSEIFDDQFSVERPDGSNFTLKIRSTKLEDSAMYFCASKKTGTTNEKLFFGSGTQLSVL.